The 13 T cell receptor beta chains below come from one sample, sequenced in a study of beta chain features in type 1 diabetes. Findings and limits, study-wide: TCRB CDR3s from Type 1 diabetes patients were moderately but significantly shorter in all four CD4+ subsets.

Investigators reverse transcribed all isolated RNA, so they sequenced expressed TCRB transcripts. Profiled with immunoSEQ multiplex PCR; TCRdb holds only in-frame clones, not every one. The profile shows roughly 24,000 clones, around 57% of them singletons. The antigens these receptors bind are not known. Material for sequencing was stem cell memory CD4+ T cells from blood. The receptors were gathered from a young man with type 1 diabetes.

In this sample, this clone turned up a few times. The chain joins TRBV28 to TRBJ2-5; D call uncertain. Germline assignment: CDR1 MDHEN and CDR2 SYDVKM. The V end was cut by 3 bases, the J end by 2 bases, with 4 bases between. The length of the CDR3 is 12 residues. DNA of the CDR3: TGTGCCAGCAGTTTTCTTCAAGAGACCCAGTACTTC. Protein sequence: CASSFLQETQYF.

The table lists this clone with a few counts. V and J are TRBV4-3 and TRBJ2-5, with 15 bases identical to TRBD2. This CDR3 region has 17 residues. The germline CDR1 and CDR2 sequences are LGHNA and YSLEER. V lost 2 bases to trimming and J lost 4 bases; unmatched junction nucleotides: 5. This CDR3 is CASSQTLGLAGGETQYF. In DNA form, the CDR3 reads TGCGCCAGCAGCCAAACCCTGGGACTAGCGGGGGGAGAGACCCAGTACTTC.

CDR3 sequence: CASGRTGLSYEQYF. As DNA, the CDR3 is TGTGCCAGCGGCCGGACAGGGTTGAGCTACGAGCAGTACTTC. The V gene is TRBV27, the J gene TRBJ2-7; TRBD1 matches at 8 bases. Germline V CDR1 and CDR2: MNHEY, SMNVEV (reference sequence). J lost 3 bases, V lost 8 bases, and 9 bases had no gene match. The CDR3 covers 14 residues.

This clone appeared a few times. The chain combines TRBV7-2 with TRBJ2-5; no firm D call. The CDR3 has 14 residues. Trimming shortened V by 4 bases and J by 0 bases, and 9 bases separated the two germline ends. The germline V gene encodes CDR1 SGHTA and CDR2 FQGNSA. CDR3 residues: CASSSQRHQETQYF. The CDR3 DNA is TGTGCCAGCAGCTCCCAGCGACACCAAGAGACCCAGTACTTC. Full variable domain (missing parts from reference TRBV7-2 and TRBJ2-5): GAGVSQSPSNKVTEKGKDVELRCDPISGHTALYWYRQSLGQGLEFLIYFQGNSAPDKSGLPSDRFSAERTGGSVSTLTIQRTQQEDSAVYLCASSSQRHQETQYFGPGTRLLVL.

The chain is built from TRBV11-2 and TRBJ2-7; D is unresolved. Deletions cut 2 bases from V and 6 bases from J, with 8 bases between. The germline V gene encodes CDR1 SGHAT and CDR2 FQNNGV. This CDR3 has 12 residues. CDR3 DNA sequence: TGTGCCAGCAGCTTAAGTAGCCGCGAGCAGTACTTC. Protein product: CASSLSSREQYF.

The chain recombines TRBV5-4 with TRBJ1-1, with unresolved D. V was cut by 0 bases and J by 12 bases, with 15 bases left in between. CDR3 size: 13 residues. Germline V gives CDR1 SGHNT, CDR2 YYREEE (reference sequence). CDR3 nucleotide sequence: TGTGCCAGCAGCTTGGACAACTTCGGGGTACCTTTCTTT. Amino acids: CASSLDNFGVPFF.

This clone was observed a few times. This chain uses TRBV30 with TRBJ2-5; D is unresolved. V was pared by 3 bases and J by 0 bases, with 5 bases between. This CDR3 comprises 12 residues. CDR1 is GTSNPN, CDR2 SVGIG, per germline (reference sequence). In DNA form, the CDR3 reads TGTGCCTGGAGGCCAGACCAAGAGACCCAGTACTTC. Translating gives CAWRPDQETQYF.

The J gene is TRBJ2-5, the V gene TRBV30; 9 bases align to TRBD2. This CDR3 spans 15 amino acids. Unmatched junction bases numbered 6, after V lost 3 bases and J lost 1 base. The V gene's germline CDR1 is GTSNPN and CDR2 SVGIG (reference sequence). CDR3 residues: CAWRVLAGLQETQYF. The CDR3, as DNA: TGTGCCTGGAGGGTGCTAGCGGGGCTCCAAGAGACCCAGTACTTC.

Written as DNA, the CDR3 is TGTGCCAGCAGCTTGGCCGGGGGGCTTGCCTACAATGAGCAGTTCTTC. This codes for CASSLAGGLAYNEQFF. The chain couples TRBV5-6 to TRBJ2-1; possibly TRBD2 for D (7 bases). Trimming cost V 0 bases and J 2 bases, with 12 bases left between them. CDR3 size: 16 residues. Per germline, CDR1 SGHDT and CDR2 YYEEEE.

The rearrangement links TRBV28 to TRBJ1-5; D not resolved. The CDR3 is 16 amino acids. CDR1 is MDHEN, CDR2 SYDVKM, per germline. The V end lost 5 bases, the J end lost 0 bases, and 14 bases lay between the germline ends. Written as DNA, the CDR3 is TGTGCCAGCAGTATCCTCTCGGGGTATAGCAATCAGCCCCAGCATTTT. The encoded protein is CASSILSGYSNQPQHF.

This clone was observed a handful of times. The sample holds other DNA sequences that translate to the same CDR3. This sequence joins TRBV2 and TRBJ2-3; D unclear. CDR3 length: 11 amino acids. Per germline, CDR1 SNHLY and CDR2 FYNNEI. V shed 5 bases and J shed 2 bases, with 2 bases lying between them. The CDR3 loop is CASSYTDTQYF. In DNA, the CDR3 is TGTGCCAGCAGTTACACAGATACGCAGTATTTT.

The chain couples TRBV7-2 to TRBJ1-2; 7 nucleotides agree with TRBD1. The CDR3 runs to 16 residues. Germline CDR1 and CDR2: SGHTA and FQGNSA. The ends lost 5 bases at V and 4 bases at J; junction bases unmatched: 13. For the CDR3, the DNA is TGTGCCAGCAGCACCCTCAGACAGGGCGGTGGCTATGGCTACACCTTC. This sequence encodes CASSTLRQGGGYGYTF.

This clone was seen more than once but under ten times. The chain is built from TRBV5-1 and TRBJ2-2; D is perhaps TRBD1 (6 bases). Trimming cost V 7 bases and J 0 bases, with 13 bases left between them. The CDR3 length is 15 residues. The germline CDR1 and CDR2 sequences are SGHRS and YFSETQ. CDR3 region: CASGDMATNTGELFF. The CDR3 DNA is TGCGCCAGCGGGGACATGGCCACGAACACCGGGGAGCTGTTTTTT.